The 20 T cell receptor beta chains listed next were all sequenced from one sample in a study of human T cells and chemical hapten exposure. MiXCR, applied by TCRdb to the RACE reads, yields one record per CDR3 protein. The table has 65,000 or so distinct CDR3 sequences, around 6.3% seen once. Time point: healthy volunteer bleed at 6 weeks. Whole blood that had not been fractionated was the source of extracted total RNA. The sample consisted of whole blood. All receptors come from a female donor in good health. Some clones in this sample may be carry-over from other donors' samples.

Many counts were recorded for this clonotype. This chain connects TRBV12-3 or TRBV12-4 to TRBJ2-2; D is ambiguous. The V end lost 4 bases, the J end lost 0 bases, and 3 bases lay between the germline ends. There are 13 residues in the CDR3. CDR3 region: CASSYTNTGELFF. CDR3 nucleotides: TGTGCCAGCAGTTATACGAACACCGGGGAGCTGTTTTTT.

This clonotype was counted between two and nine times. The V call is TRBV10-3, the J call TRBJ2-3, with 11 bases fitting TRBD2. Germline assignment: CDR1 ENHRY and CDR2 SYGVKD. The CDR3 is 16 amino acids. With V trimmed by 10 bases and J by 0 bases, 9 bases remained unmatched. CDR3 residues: CATTSGTGSSTDTQYF. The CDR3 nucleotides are TGTGCCACGACTAGCGGGACAGGATCTAGCACAGATACGCAGTATTTT.

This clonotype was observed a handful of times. Here the CDR3 reads CATSDSLAGLFHEQFF. For the CDR3, the DNA is TGTGCCACCAGTGATTCTCTAGCGGGACTTTTCCATGAGCAGTTCTTC. The chain has TRBV24-1 and TRBJ2-1; 9 bases align to TRBD2. The V gene's germline CDR1 is KGHDR and CDR2 SFDVKD. CDR3 size: 16 residues. V lost 2 bases, J lost 8 bases, and 9 bases stayed unmatched.

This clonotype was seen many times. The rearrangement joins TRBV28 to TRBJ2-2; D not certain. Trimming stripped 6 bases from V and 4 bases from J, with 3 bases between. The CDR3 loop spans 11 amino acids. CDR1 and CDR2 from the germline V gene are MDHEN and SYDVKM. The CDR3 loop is CASRGTGELFF. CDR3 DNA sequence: TGTGCCAGCAGGGGCACCGGGGAGCTGTTTTTT.

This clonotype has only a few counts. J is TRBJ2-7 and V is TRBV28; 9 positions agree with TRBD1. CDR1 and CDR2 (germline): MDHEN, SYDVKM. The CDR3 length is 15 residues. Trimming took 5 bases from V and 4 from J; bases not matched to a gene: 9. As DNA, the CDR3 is TGTGCCAGCAGTCCGACAGGGGGGCGAGGGTACGAGCAGTACTTC. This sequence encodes CASSPTGGRGYEQYF.

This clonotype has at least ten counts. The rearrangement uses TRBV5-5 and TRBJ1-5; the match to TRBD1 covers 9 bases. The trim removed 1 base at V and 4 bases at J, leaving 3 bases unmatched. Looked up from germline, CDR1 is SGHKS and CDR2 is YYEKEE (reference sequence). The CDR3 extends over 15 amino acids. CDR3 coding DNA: TGTGCCAGCAGCTTGACAGGGGGCGAAAATCAGCCCCAGCATTTT. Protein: CASSLTGGENQPQHF.

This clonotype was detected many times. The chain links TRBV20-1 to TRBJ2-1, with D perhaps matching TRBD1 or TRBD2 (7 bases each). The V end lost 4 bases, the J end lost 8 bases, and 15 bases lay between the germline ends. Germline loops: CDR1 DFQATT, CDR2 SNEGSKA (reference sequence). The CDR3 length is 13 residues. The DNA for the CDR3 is TGCAGTGCTAAGGCGGGGAGGGGGCATGAGCAGTTCTTC. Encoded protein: CSAKAGRGHEQFF.

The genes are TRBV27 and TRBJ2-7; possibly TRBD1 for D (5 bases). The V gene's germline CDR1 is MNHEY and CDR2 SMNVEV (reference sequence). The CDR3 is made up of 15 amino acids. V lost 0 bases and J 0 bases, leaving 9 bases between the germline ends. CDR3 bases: TGTGCCAGCAGTTTATCCAGGGTCAGCTCCTACGAGCAGTACTTC. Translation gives CASSLSRVSSYEQYF.

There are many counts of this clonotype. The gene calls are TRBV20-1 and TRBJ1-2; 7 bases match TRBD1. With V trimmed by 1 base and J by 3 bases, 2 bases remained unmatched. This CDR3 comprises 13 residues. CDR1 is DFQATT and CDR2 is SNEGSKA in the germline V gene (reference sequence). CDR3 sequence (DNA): TGCAGTGCTAGAGTCGGGACAGACTATGGCTACACCTTC. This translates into CSARVGTDYGYTF.

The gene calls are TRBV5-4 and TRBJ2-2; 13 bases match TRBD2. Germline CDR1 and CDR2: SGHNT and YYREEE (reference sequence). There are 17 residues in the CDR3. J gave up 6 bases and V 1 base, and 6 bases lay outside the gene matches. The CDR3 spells CASSLPGLAGVAGELFF. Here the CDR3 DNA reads TGTGCCAGCAGCTTGCCTGGACTAGCGGGAGTTGCCGGGGAGCTGTTTTTT. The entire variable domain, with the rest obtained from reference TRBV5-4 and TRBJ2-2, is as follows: ETGVTQSPTHLIKTRGQQVTLRCSSQSGHNTVSWYQQALGQGPQFIFQYYREEENGRGNFPPRFSGLQFPNYSSELNVNALELDDSALYLCASSLPGLAGVAGELFFGEGSRLTVL.

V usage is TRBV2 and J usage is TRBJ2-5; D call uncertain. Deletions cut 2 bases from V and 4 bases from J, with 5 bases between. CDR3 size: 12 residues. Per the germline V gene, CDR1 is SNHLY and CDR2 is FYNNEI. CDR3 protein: CASSEIRETQYF. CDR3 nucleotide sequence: TGTGCCAGCAGTGAAATCCGAGAGACCCAGTACTTC.

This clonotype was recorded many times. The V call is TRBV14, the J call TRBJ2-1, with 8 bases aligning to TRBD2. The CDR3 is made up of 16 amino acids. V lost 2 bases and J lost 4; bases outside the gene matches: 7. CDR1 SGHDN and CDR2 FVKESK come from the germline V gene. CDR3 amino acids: CASSQPLTGGYNEQFF. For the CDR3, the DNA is TGTGCCAGCAGCCAACCCTTGACGGGAGGGTACAATGAGCAGTTCTTC.

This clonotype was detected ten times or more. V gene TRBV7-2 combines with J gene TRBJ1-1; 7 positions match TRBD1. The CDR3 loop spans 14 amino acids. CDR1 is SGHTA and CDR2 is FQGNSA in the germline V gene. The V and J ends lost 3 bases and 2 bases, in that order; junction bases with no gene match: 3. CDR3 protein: CASSFWDSNTEAFF. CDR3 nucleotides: TGTGCCAGCAGCTTCTGGGACAGCAACACTGAAGCTTTCTTT.

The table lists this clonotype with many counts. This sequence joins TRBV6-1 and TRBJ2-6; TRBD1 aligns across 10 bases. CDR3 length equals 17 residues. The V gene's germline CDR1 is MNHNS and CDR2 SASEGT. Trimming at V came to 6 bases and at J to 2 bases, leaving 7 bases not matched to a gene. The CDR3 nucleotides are TGTGCCAGCAGGAACCGGGACAGGGGAACTGGGGCCAACGTCCTGACTTTC. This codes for CASRNRDRGTGANVLTF.

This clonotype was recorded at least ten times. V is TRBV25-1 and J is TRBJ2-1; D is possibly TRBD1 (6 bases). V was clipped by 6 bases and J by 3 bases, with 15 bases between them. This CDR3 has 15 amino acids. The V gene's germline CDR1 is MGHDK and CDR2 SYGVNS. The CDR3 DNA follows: TGTGCCAGCAGGGGGCAGGGGCCCCGCTACAATGAGCAGTTCTTC. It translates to CASRGQGPRYNEQFF.

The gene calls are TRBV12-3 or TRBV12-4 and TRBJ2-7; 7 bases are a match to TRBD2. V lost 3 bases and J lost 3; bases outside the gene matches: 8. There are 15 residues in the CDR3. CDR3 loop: CASSFQAGNFYEQYF. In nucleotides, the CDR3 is TGTGCCAGCAGTTTCCAAGCGGGAAATTTCTACGAGCAGTACTTC.

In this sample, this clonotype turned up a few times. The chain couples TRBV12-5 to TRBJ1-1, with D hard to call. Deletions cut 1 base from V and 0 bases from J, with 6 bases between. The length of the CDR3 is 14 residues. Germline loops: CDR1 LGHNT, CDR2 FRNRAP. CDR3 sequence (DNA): TGTGCTAGTGGTTTGGCCAGCATGAACACTGAAGCTTTCTTT. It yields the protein CASGLASMNTEAFF.

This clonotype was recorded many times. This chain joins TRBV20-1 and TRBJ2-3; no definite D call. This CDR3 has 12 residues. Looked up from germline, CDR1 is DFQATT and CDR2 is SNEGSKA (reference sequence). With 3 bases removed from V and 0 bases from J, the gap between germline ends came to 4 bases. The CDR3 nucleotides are TGCAGTGCTAGGTTTAGCACAGATACGCAGTATTTT. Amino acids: CSARFSTDTQYF.

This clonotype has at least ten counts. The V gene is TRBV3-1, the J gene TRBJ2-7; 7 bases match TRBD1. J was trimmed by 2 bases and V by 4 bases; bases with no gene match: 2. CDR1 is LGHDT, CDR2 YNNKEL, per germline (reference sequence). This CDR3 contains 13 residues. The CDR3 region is CASSLDRPYEQYF. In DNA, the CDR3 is TGTGCCAGCAGCCTGGACAGGCCCTACGAGCAGTACTTC.

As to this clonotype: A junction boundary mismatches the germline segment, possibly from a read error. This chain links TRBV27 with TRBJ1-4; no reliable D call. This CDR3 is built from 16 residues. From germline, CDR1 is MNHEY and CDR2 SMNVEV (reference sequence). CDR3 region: CVSSLWADATNEKLFF. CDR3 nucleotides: TGTGTCAGCAGTTTGTGGGCGGATGCAACTAATGAAAAACTGTTTTTT. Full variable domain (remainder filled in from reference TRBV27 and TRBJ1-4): EAQVTQNPRYLITVTGKKLTVTCSQNMNHEYMSWYRQDPGLGLRQIYYSMNVEVTDKGDVPEGYKVSRKEKRNFPLILESPSPNQTSLYFCVSSLWADATNEKLFFGSGTQLSVL.